A single T cell receptor beta chain is shown here with its context. What it binds is not known. This record belongs to a study of cytomegalovirus exposure and HLA in healthy donors. PCR was performed using 60 Vbeta and 13 Jbeta primers. Generated by immunoSEQ multiplex PCR, the TCRdb table keeps only in-frame clones and is missing some. Of 95,000 to 150,000 clones listed, around 77% are singletons. Study observations and caveats: A later examination showed that TCR association rates differed by HLA locus, with DRB1 most and HLA-C fewest. The likely origin of a cluster of highly shared sequence variants was a sequencing artifact.

From germline, CDR1 is MNHNS and CDR2 SASEGT. CDR3 length: 15 residues. The V gene end was trimmed by 7 bases and the J gene end by 0 bases; junction bases not matched to a gene: 7. This TCR came from a human donor in good health. Sequenced input: PBMCs. V is TRBV6-1 and J is TRBJ2-7; 9 bases agree with TRBD1. CDR3 residues: CASNGQGPISYEQYF. Written as DNA, the CDR3 is TGTGCCAGCAACGGACAGGGGCCGATCTCCTACGAGCAGTACTTC.